This T cell receptor (beta chain) was observed in a study of neurological immune-mediated disorders. General study findings and limits: Neither clinical nor MRI features were associated with the multiple sclerosis repertoire cluster.

Germline-derived CDR1 and CDR2 are SQVTM and ANQGSEA. The CDR3 is made up of 14 amino acids. V was pared by 0 bases and J by 5 bases, with 13 bases between. Concerning this clonotype: Its specificity is not known.

cDNA synthesis was performed by 5'RACE with 10-nucleotide random UMIs. TCRdb itself ran the 5' RACE reads through MiXCR, one entry per CDR3 protein. The table lists just over 50,000 distinct CDR3 sequences, 3% to 3.5% of them singletons. The sequence came from a man in his forties with multiple sclerosis. The specimen sequenced was PBMCs. The gene calls are TRBV29-1 and TRBJ1-1; weak D call: TRBD1 (5 bases). In DNA, the CDR3 is TGCAGCGTTGAAGATCGATTATCAGGGACTGAAGCTTTCTTT. Translating gives CSVEDRLSGTEAFF.